This T cell receptor (beta chain) was identified during a study of cytomegalovirus exposure and HLA in healthy donors. V lost 4 bases to trimming and J lost 3 bases, with 10 bases between them. Germline-derived CDR1 and CDR2 are SEHNR and FQNEAQ (reference sequence). The CDR3 runs to 15 residues. PCR employed 60 Vbeta and 13 Jbeta primers. The repertoire was sequenced with immunoSEQ multiplex PCR; TCRdb's copy has only in-frame clones and lacks some. The profile shows 150,000 to 250,000 clones, around 86% of them singletons. J is TRBJ2-6 and V is TRBV7-9, with D possibly being TRBD1 (5 bases). This clonotype was obtained from a woman between 50 and 59 years old in good health and CMV-seropositive. Sequenced: PBMCs. The CDR3 sequence: CASSSGRSGANVLTF. CDR3 coding DNA: TGTGCCAGCAGCTCAGGGCGAAGTGGGGCCAACGTCCTGACTTTC.